This T cell receptor beta chain stems from a study of OX40 agonist ivuxolimab in advanced cancers. Points from the study as a whole: Near-lowest levels of clonal expansion characterized partial responders at 0.1-3.0 mg/kg.

J gave up 4 bases and V 2 bases, and 2 bases lay outside the gene matches. The CDR3 has 15 amino acids. Germline CDR1 reads SGHTA; CDR2 reads FQGNSA. TCRdb's copy holds only in-frame clones and misses some; the assay was immunoSEQ multiplex PCR. This sample carries almost 50,000 clones, around 84% of them seen once, and the ten largest clones take under 2%. Worth noting for this clone: What it recognizes is unknown.

The rearrangement links TRBV7-2 to TRBJ2-6, with 7 positions matching TRBD1. Sequenced here: CD4+ or CD8+ T cells sorted from blood, sampled in a trial of the OX40 agonist ivuxolimab. This TCR derives from an adult with an advanced solid tumor such as melanoma, head and neck, liver or kidney cancer. CDR3 DNA: TGTGCCAGCAGCTTACAGGGGGTAGGGGCCAACGTCCTGACTTTC. It yields the protein CASSLQGVGANVLTF.